Presented here are 3 T cell receptor beta chains from one specimen sequenced in a study of vaccination effects on CD4 cells after COVID-19. Assay: immunoSEQ multiplex PCR; the TCRdb copy retains only in-frame clones and omits some. The sample consists of fewer than 80,000 clones, around 69% of them appearing once. The antigens these receptors bind are not known. Before any sequencing was done, the ViraFEST assay used viral peptide pools to expand antigen-specific CD4+ T cells. At the end of about 10 days of culture, CD4+ T cells were isolated. Two-dose BNT162b2 or mRNA-1273 vaccination was given to participants. The sample was CD4+ T cells from PBMCs cultured with HCoV-229E spike peptides, taken after COVID-19 vaccination. All receptors come from a human donor who received a COVID-19 vaccine.

The V gene is TRBV3-1 (or the pseudogene TRBV3-2), the J gene TRBJ1-5; D not certain. The germline V gene has CDR1 LGHDT and CDR2 YNNKEL (reference sequence). The CDR3 length is 14 residues. Trimming cost V 2 bases and J 1 base, with 6 bases left between them. CDR3 residues: CASSQTGSNQPQHF. In DNA form, the CDR3 reads TGTGCCAGCAGCCAAACTGGGAGCAATCAGCCCCAGCATTTT.

This chain connects TRBV2 to TRBJ1-3; D call uncertain. The germline CDR1 and CDR2 sequences are SNHLY and FYNNEI. This CDR3 is 15 amino acids long. V lost 2 bases to trimming and J lost 0 bases, with 8 bases between them. The CDR3 here is CASSEQEISGNTIYF. CDR3 DNA: TGTGCCAGCAGTGAACAGGAAATCTCTGGAAACACCATATATTTT.

V and J are TRBV5-1 and TRBJ2-3; no reliable D call. This CDR3 is built from 14 residues. The ends were cut back, 7 bases at V and 1 base at J, with 13 bases in the middle. Germline lookup yields CDR1 SGHRS and CDR2 YFSETQ. The CDR3 DNA reads as TGCGCCAGCTACCTCCGAGTTGGCACAGATACGCAGTATTTT. Its protein product is CASYLRVGTDTQYF.